This T cell receptor beta chain was observed in a study of early T cells in non-severe SARS-CoV-2 infection. CDR3 length: 12 amino acids. The V gene lost 6 bases and the J gene lost 6 bases, with 11 bases spanning the gap. Germline V CDR1 and CDR2: SQVTM, ANQGSEA. MiXCR, run by TCRdb on the 5' RACE reads, gives a single entry per CDR3 protein. The table has tens of thousands of distinct CDR3 sequences, under 9.5% seen once. The clonotype was recovered from an adult who was a healthcare worker with PCR-confirmed SARS-CoV-2 infection or an uninfected control (not recorded which). Sequencing was performed on whole blood. The chain recombines TRBV29-1 with TRBJ2-2, with D possibly TRBD1 on 5 matching bases. Here the CDR3 DNA reads TGCAGCGTCTCCAGGGCGGCCGGGGAGCTGTTTTTT. It yields the protein CSVSRAAGELFF.